A selection of T cell receptor beta chains follows, all from one sample in a study of cytomegalovirus exposure and HLA in healthy donors. Some clones are missing from TCRdb's copy, which holds only in-frame ones; the method was immunoSEQ multiplex PCR. The sample includes approximately 76,000 clones, approximately 95% of them seen just once. The sequenced material came from PBMCs. These TCRs come from a woman younger than 35 in good health and CMV-seronegative. CDR3s include the opening cysteine and the closing phenylalanine or tryptophan. The D gene is left open where the match is weak. Some rows have no size entry. The others give once, few or many, or a class for an expanded clone.

j_call clone_size d_call v_call cdr3_nt cdr3_aa
TRBJ2-1 - TRBD2 TRBV7-7 TGTGCTAGCAGCATCGGAGCGGGAGTATCTTACAATGAGCAGTTCTTC CASSIGAGVSYNEQFF
TRBJ1-3 - TRBD1 TRBV2 TGTGCCAGCAGTTTACAGGGGAGTCAGTCGGGAAACACCATATATTTT CASSLQGSQSGNTIYF
TRBJ1-2 - TRBD1 TRBV6-5 TGTGCCAGTTCAACGGACAGGGAAAATACGGGCTACACCTTC CASSTDRENTGYTF
TRBJ1-6 - TRBD1 TRBV5-1 TGCGCCAGCAGCTTGGGGGGACAGGGGATTAATTCACCCCTCCACTTT CASSLGGQGINSPLHF
TRBJ1-5 - TRBD1 TRBV28 TGTGCCAGCAGTTTCCCGACAGGGGGCTATCAGCCCCAGCATTTT CASSFPTGGYQPQHF
TRBJ2-3 - - TRBV7-9 TGTGCCAGCAGCCAGACGCCGGGGAGACAGTATTTT CASSQTPGRQYF
TRBJ1-1 - - TRBV30 TGTGCCTGGAGTGTACAGGTACGGCCCCCGGTTGAAGCTTTCTTT CAWSVQVRPPVEAFF
TRBJ1-1 - - TRBV11-2 TGTGCCAGCAGCGCACGACAGATCCCCACTGAAGCTTTCTTT CASSARQIPTEAFF
TRBJ2-5 - - TRBV6-1 TGTGCCAGCAGTCCCAGCCAAGAGACCCAGTACTTC CASSPSQETQYF
TRBJ2-6 - TRBD1 TRBV4-2 TGTGCCAGCAGCCCACAACTGGACAGGGGGGGCTCTGGGGCCAACGTCCTGACTTTC CASSPQLDRGGSGANVLTF
TRBJ1-2 - - TRBV28 TGTGCCAGCAGTCCGGGGACCGCGGCGGGGAAATATGGCTACACCTTC CASSPGTAAGKYGYTF
TRBJ2-3 - TRBD2 TRBV6-6 TGTGCCAGCAGTTACTCCCTCGGACTAGCCGTAGATACGCAGTATTTT CASSYSLGLAVDTQYF
TRBJ2-1 - - TRBV10-3 TGTGCCATCAGTCTACGACAGGATGGCCCGAATGAGCAGTTCTTC CAISLRQDGPNEQFF
TRBJ2-1 - TRBD1 TRBV5-1 TGCGCCAGCAGCTTAACCGGGACAGGGATCAATGAGCAGTTCTTC CASSLTGTGINEQFF
TRBJ2-7 once - TRBV27 TGTGCCAGCAGTCCTTGGGCTGAGCGGGCCGTCTCGGGTGAGCAGTACTTC CASSPWAERAVSGEQYF
TRBJ1-5 - - TRBV19 TGTGCCAGTAGTATAGGGCAGGATCATCAGCCCCAGCATTTT CASSIGQDHQPQHF
TRBJ2-1 - TRBD2 TRBV6-1 TGTGCCAGCAGTGAGACTAGCGGGTCATACAATGAGCAGTTCTTC CASSETSGSYNEQFF
TRBJ2-1 once TRBD2 TRBV10-1 TGCGCCAGCAGCAGCGGGAGGGCCCCGAATGAGCAGTTCTTC CASSSGRAPNEQFF
TRBJ2-7 - - TRBV30 TGTGCCTGGAGTGCCGGGGGAGCCTACGAGCAGTACTTC CAWSAGGAYEQYF
TRBJ2-7 once - TRBV14 TGTGCCAGCAGCCAAAAACCTGAGGGACTCCCTCGTTACTACGAGCAGTACTTC CASSQKPEGLPRYYEQYF
TRBJ2-2 - - TRBV5-1 TGCGCCAGCAGCTTGTATCCGAACACCGGGGAGCTGTTTTTT CASSLYPNTGELFF
TRBJ2-5 - TRBD2 TRBV7-9 TGTGCCAGCAGCCCGGGACTAGCGGGGACTACCTACCAAGAGACCCAGTACTTC CASSPGLAGTTYQETQYF
TRBJ2-3 - TRBD2 TRBV7-2 TGTGCCAGCAGCTTAACGGGGGGGGCTGGTGATACGCAGTATTTT CASSLTGGAGDTQYF
TRBJ1-1 - TRBD1 TRBV30 TGTGCCTGGAGTGATTGGACAGGGGGCGTGAACACTGAAGCTTTCTTT CAWSDWTGGVNTEAFF
TRBJ2-1 once - TRBV5-1 TGCGCCAGCAGCTCTAGAAGAGCGAATGAGCAGTTCTTC CASSSRRANEQFF
TRBJ1-4 - TRBD1 TRBV6-6 TGTGCCAGCAGTTCAGGACAGGTACATGAAAAACTGTTTTTT CASSSGQVHEKLFF
TRBJ2-3 - TRBD2 TRBV6-1 TGTGCCAGCGGACATTTAGCGGGAATCACAGATACGCAGTATTTT CASGHLAGITDTQYF
TRBJ1-2 - - TRBV4-2 TGTGCCAGCAGCCAAGATAGGGGAGGGTCCTCGATTAACTATGGCTACACCTTC CASSQDRGGSSINYGYTF